This T cell receptor beta chain is drawn from a study of beta chain features in type 1 diabetes. V was cut by 6 bases and J by 7 bases, with 10 bases left in between. The CDR3 is 13 amino acids. Germline V gene data show CDR1 as SNHLY and CDR2 as FYNNEI. The authors reverse transcribed all of the isolated RNA, so sequencing captured expressed TCRB transcripts. Read totals for stem cell-like memory T cell samples averaged roughly 910,000. This table comes from immunoSEQ multiplex PCR, and its TCRdb copy is limited to in-frame clones, with some not included. Among tens of thousands of clones listed, about 32% were seen once. Study observations and caveats: Type 1 diabetes patients had fewer VDJ junction insertions and more deletions. A potential influence of HLA type upon TCRB rearrangement remained unresolved herein. Shorter templates might be favored by PCR, equally in patients and controls.

With regard to this clone: Its antigen is still unknown.

The V gene is TRBV2, the J gene TRBJ1-6; D unresolved. The sample comprised stem cell memory CD4+ T cells from blood. The clonotype originates from a young woman in good health. The CDR3 DNA sequence: TGTGCCAGCAGGGCGGAGTTAAATTCACCCCTCCACTTT. Its translation: CASRAELNSPLHF. Complete variable domain (other parts from reference TRBV2 and TRBJ1-6): EPEVTQTPSHQVTQMGQEVILRCVPISNHLYFYWYRQILGQKVEFLVSFYNNEISEKSEIFDDQFSVERPDGSNFTLKIRSTKLEDSAMYFCASRAELNSPLHFGNGTRLTVT.